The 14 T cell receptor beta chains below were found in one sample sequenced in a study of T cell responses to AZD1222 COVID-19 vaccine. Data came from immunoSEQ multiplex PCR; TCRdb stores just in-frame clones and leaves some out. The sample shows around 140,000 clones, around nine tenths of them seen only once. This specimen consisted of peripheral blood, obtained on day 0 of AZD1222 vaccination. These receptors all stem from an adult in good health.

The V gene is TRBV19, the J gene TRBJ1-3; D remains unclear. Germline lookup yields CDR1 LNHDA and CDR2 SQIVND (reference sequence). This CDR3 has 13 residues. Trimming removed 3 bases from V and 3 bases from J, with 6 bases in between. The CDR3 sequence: CASSMVGGNTIYF. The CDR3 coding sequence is TGTGCCAGTAGTATGGTGGGTGGAAACACCATATATTTT.

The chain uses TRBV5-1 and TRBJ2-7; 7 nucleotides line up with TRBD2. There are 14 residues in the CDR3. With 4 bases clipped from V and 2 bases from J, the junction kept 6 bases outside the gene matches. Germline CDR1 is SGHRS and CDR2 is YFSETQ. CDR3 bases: TGCGCCAGCAGCCCCTCAGGGACTACCTACGAGCAGTACTTC. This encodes CASSPSGTTYEQYF. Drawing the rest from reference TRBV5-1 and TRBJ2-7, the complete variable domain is KAGVTQTPRYLIKTRGQQVTLSCSPISGHRSVSWYQQTPGQGLQFLFEYFSETQRNKGNFPGRFSGRQFSNSRSEMNVSTLELGDSALYLCASSPSGTTYEQYFGPGTRLTVT.

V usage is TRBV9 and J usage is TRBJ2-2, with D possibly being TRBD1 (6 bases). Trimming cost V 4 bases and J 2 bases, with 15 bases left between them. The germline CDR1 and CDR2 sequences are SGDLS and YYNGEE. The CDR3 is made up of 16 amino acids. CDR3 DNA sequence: TGTGCCAGCAGCCCCGGACTCAGGGGTAACACCGGGGAGCTGTTTTTT. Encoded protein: CASSPGLRGNTGELFF.

The CDR3 region is CASSYGGGGQPQHF. DNA of the CDR3: TGTGCCAGCAGTTACGGGGGAGGAGGGCAGCCCCAGCATTTT. V and J are TRBV6-5 and TRBJ1-5; D perhaps matches TRBD1 (5 bases). CDR3 length equals 14 residues. The germline V and J ends were trimmed by 2 bases and 7 bases, with 12 bases remaining between them. Germline loops: CDR1 MNHEY, CDR2 SVGAGI.

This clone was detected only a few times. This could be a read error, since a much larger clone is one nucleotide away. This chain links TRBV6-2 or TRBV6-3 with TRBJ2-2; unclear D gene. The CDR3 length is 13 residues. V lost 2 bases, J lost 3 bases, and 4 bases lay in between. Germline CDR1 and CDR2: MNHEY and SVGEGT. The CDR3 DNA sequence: TGTGCCAGCAGTTACAGGGACACCGGGGAGCTGTTTTTT. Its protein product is CASSYRDTGELFF.

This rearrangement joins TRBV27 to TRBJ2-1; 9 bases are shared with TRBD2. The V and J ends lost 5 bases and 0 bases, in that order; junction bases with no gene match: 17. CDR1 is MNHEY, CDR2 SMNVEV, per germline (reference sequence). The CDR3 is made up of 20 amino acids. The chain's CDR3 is CASSPKSGTSFLHSYNEQFF. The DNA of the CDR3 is TGTGCCAGCAGTCCTAAATCCGGGACTAGCTTTTTACACTCCTACAATGAGCAGTTCTTC.

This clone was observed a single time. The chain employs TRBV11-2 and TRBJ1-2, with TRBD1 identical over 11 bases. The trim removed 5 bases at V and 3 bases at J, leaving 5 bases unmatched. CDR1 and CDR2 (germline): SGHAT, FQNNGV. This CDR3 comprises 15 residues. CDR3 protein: CASSPGQGVDYGYTF. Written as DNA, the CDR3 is TGTGCCAGCAGCCCGGGACAGGGGGTAGACTATGGCTACACCTTC.

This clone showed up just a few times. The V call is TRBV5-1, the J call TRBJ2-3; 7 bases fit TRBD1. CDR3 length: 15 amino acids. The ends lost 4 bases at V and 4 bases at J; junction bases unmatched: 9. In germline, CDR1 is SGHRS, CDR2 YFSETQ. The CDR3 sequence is CASSANRGGADTQYF. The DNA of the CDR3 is TGCGCCAGCAGCGCGAACAGGGGTGGGGCAGATACGCAGTATTTT.

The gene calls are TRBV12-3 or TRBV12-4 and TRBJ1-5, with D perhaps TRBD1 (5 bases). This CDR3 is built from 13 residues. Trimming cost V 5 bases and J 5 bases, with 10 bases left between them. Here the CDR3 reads CASSTGTHQPQHF. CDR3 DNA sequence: TGTGCCAGCAGTACCGGGACCCATCAGCCCCAGCATTTT.

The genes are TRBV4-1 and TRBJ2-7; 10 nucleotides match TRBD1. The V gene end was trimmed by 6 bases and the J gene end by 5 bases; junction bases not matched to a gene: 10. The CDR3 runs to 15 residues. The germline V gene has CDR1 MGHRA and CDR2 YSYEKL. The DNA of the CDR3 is TGCGCCAGCAGTAAGACGACAGGGGGCTTCGACGAGCAGTACTTC. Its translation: CASSKTTGGFDEQYF.

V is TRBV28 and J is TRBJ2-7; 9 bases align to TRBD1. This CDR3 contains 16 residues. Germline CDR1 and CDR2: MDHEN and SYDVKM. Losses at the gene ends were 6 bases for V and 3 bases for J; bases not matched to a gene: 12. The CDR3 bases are TGTGCCAGCAGCCTCCCGGGTCGGGACAGGGTCTACGAGCAGTACTTC. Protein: CASSLPGRDRVYEQYF.

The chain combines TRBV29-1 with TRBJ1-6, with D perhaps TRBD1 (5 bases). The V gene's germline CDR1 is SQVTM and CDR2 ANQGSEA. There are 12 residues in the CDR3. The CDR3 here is CLSSGGNSPLHF. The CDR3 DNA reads TGCCTTTCGAGTGGGGGGAATTCACCCCTCCACTTT.

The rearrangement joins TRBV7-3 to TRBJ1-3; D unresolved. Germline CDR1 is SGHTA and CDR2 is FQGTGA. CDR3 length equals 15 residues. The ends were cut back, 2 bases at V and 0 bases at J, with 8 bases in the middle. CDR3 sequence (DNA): TGTGCCAGCAGCTTACAGCCGGGCTCTGGAAACACCATATATTTT. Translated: CASSLQPGSGNTIYF.

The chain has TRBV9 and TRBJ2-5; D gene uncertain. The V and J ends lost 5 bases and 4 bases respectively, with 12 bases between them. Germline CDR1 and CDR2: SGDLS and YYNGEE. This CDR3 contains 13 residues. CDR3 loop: CASSRSPAETQYF. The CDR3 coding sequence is TGTGCCAGCAGTCGGTCCCCAGCAGAGACCCAGTACTTC.